This T cell receptor (beta chain) was sequenced during a study of breast tumors, draining lymph nodes, adjacent tissues. Axillary draining lymph nodes of breast cancer patients supplied the node samples. TCRdb recomputed calls from the multiplex PCR reads with MiXCR, one row per CDR3 protein. Of about 230,000 distinct CDR3 sequences listed, about 30% are singletons. Germline V lookup: CDR1 LNHDA, CDR2 SQIVND (reference sequence). CDR3 length equals 15 residues. The trim removed 6 bases at V and 6 bases at J, leaving 4 bases unmatched. The sequenced sample was axillary lymph node tissue. The chain recombines TRBV19 with TRBJ1-6; 11 nucleotides line up with TRBD1. This clonotype originated in a female donor with breast cancer. Some clones in this sample may be carry-over from other donors' samples. CDR3 DNA: TGTGCCAGTAGCTGGACAGGGGGCTTTAATTCACCCCTCCACTTT. Translating it yields CASSWTGGFNSPLHF.